The entry below describes one T cell receptor (beta chain). Assay used: immunoSEQ multiplex PCR; TCRdb lists only in-frame clones, some missing. Of about 11,000 clones detected, 87% appear once; the ten largest clones hold around 2.2%. This entry belongs to a study of CD4 T cells in relation to SARS-CoV-2 and coronaviruses. The CDR3 is made up of 14 amino acids. In germline, CDR1 is LNHDA, CDR2 SQIVND (reference sequence). Deletions cut 3 bases from V and 3 bases from J, with 10 bases between. Sequenced material: naive CD4+ T cells from PBMCs. Subset in this sample: naive CD4+ T cells isolated by negative enrichment. The gene calls are TRBV19 and TRBJ2-3, with D perhaps matching TRBD1 (6 bases). The source of this sequence is an adult with COVID-19. In DNA form, the CDR3 reads TGTGCCAGTAGTATTATAGACAGGACAGATACGCAGTATTTT. Translating it yields CASSIIDRTDTQYF. The full variable domain, its missing parts supplied by reference TRBV19 and TRBJ2-3, is DGGITQSPKYLFRKEGQNVTLSCEQNLNHDAMYWYRQDPGQGLRLIYYSQIVNDFQKGDIAEGYSVSREKKESFPLTVTSAQKNPTAFYLCASSIIDRTDTQYFGPGTRLTVL.